This T cell receptor (beta chain) was sequenced in a study of T cell responses to AZD1222 COVID-19 vaccine (dated by TCRdb to 2020 to 2022). Turning to the overall study: A total of 233 trial participants underwent TCR sequencing, of whom around 200 received two doses of AZD1222 and some 26 received two doses of the MenACWY control vaccine. Trial participants were enrolled into age subgroups of 18-55, 56-69 and 70-plus years, which contained 148, 28 and 57 TCR-sequenced participants, respectively.

On this clone itself: The antigen this receptor binds is unknown. One base away there is no much larger clone; base qualities are not given.

The germline V gene sets CDR1 to MNHEY and CDR2 to SVGAGI. The CDR3 runs 15 amino acids, cysteine and phenylalanine included. Only CDR3 DNA is held: 45 bases, read in frame from base 1. Clipping removes 6 bases from V and 0 bases from J, with 2 as the unmatched junction base count. The CDR3 regions of human TCRbeta chains were analyzed by immunosequencing. From the authors' description of their analysis: Repertoire TCRs were matched against a reference library of SARS-CoV-2-specific TCRs generated with the MIRA antigen-specificity platform. Breadth was defined as the fraction of unique TCRs that were SARS-CoV-2-associated, and depth was defined as the fraction of total T cells that were SARS-CoV-2-associated. Using the MIRA data, each spike-specific TCR was mapped to the spike region that the TCR reacts to and placed in a CD4 or CD8 class. Log10-transformed breadth and depth values were compared by one-way ANOVA with Sidak's multiple comparisons tests. What TCRdb holds here is the immuneACCESS table cut down to in-frame rearrangements. Part of the clones is not present; checked against another copy, under half of the missing clones reflect an unresolved V gene, and the others are unexplained. V and J calls and clone size come straight from that table; D and trimming were deduced from the DNA. A total of some 200,000 clones appear in this sample, approximately 90% of them only once. The top ten clonotypes cover around 1.6% of the sample.

General conclusions and limits of the study: Participants were mostly white British and included more females than males, and it was suggested by the authors that clonal diversity may have been underestimated. A significant rise in spike-specific TCR breadth and depth was observed after two AZD1222 doses relative to day 0 and relative to MenACWY recipients. Only five to seven AZD1222 recipients were SARS-CoV-2 seropositive at baseline, limiting conclusions about previously exposed vaccinees. Because no samples from the day 14 peak response were available, repertoires could be characterized only after the peak T cell response. CD4 TCRs associated with the vaccine covered the entire spike protein, and the dominant responses were in regions 160-218 and 743-854. Epitopes outside the regions mutated in the B.1.351 and B.1.1.7 variants were reportedly recognized by nearly half of the unique spike-specific TCRs. In the small 56-69-year group, the increase in depth fell short of significance, most likely because of low power.

This specimen's time point label, interpreted: about 28 days (+/-7) after the second vaccine dose. AZD1222 recipients with second doses at about 4 weeks or about 12 weeks were pooled, because spike-specific TCR depth and breadth did not differ between schedules. Samples from vaccinated people were obtained from the UK trials COV001 and COV002, which included a single-blind randomized controlled phase 2/3 trial of AZD1222 (ChAdOx1 nCoV-19) in healthy adults. For TCRbeta chain sequencing, PBMC samples were collected from trial participants at day 0 and at day 28 after the second dose. The sequence was obtained from an adult who received the AZD1222 COVID-19 vaccine. The sample in question was peripheral blood, obtained 28 days after the second AZD1222 dose. The chain is encoded by TRBV6-5 joined to TRBJ2-7, with 13 junctional bases fitting TRBD2. The CDR3 loop reads CASRGLAGNSYEQYF. The bases read TGTGCCAGCAGGGGACTAGCGGGAAACTCCTACGAGCAGTACTTC.